This T cell receptor beta chain was captured in a study of cytomegalovirus exposure and HLA in healthy donors. Study results and caveats: Near-uniform donor sequencing depth was presumed by presence/absence analyses.

PCR primers comprised 60 Vbeta and 13 Jbeta primers. Sequencing used immunoSEQ multiplex PCR; TCRdb keeps in-frame clones, though not all of them. Among about 210,000 clones listed, around 83% were seen once. V shed 7 bases and J 8 bases; nucleotides not matched to a gene: 7. Per the germline V gene, CDR1 is MNHNY and CDR2 is SVGAGI (reference sequence). This CDR3 has 12 residues. On this clone itself: Its specificity is unknown.

This receptor was identified in a woman in her 50s in good health and CMV-seropositive. Sequencing was carried out using PBMCs. The chain joins TRBV6-6 to TRBJ1-2; 7 nucleotides match TRBD1. CDR3 nucleotides: TGTGCCAGCAAACAACAGGGGCGAGGCTACACCTTC. Translation: CASKQQGRGYTF.